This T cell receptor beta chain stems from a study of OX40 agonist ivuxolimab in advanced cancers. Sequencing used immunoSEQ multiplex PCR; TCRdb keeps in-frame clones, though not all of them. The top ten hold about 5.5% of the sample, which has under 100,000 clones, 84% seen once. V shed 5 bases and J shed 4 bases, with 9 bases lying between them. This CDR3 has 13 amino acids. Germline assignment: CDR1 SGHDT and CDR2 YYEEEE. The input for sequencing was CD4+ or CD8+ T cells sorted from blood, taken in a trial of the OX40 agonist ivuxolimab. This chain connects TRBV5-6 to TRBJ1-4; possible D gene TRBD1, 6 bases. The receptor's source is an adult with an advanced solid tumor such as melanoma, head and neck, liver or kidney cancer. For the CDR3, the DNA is TGTGCCAGCAGGGACAGAAATAATGAAAAACTGTTTTTT. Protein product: CASRDRNNEKLFF.